The rows below give T cell receptor beta chains drawn from one sample of a study of T cell responses to AZD1222 COVID-19 vaccine. The table came from immunoSEQ multiplex PCR; TCRdb's copy has only in-frame clones and leaves some out. The sample includes about 110,000 clones, more than 85% of them seen just once. Sequencing used peripheral blood, obtained on day 0 of AZD1222 vaccination. The receptors come from an adult in good health. Both conserved end residues are part of each CDR3. Each record gives: clone size, V gene, J gene, D gene, CDR3 protein, CDR3 DNA. The D gene is left open where the match is weak. Clone size, where shown, is once, few, many, or a class for clones that have expanded.

once,TRBV4-3,TRBJ1-3,-,CASSRGSAANTIYF,TGCGCCAGCAGCCGAGGGTCCGCCGCAAACACCATATATTTT
-,TRBV4-3,TRBJ2-1,-,CASSQEPRRGDLYNEQFF,TGCGCCAGCAGCCAAGAGCCGCGGAGGGGAGACTTATACAATGAGCAGTTCTTC
-,TRBV5-1,TRBJ2-7,TRBD2,CASSPTSGTYEQYF,TGCGCCAGCAGCCCGACTAGCGGCACCTACGAGCAGTACTTC
-,TRBV6-6,TRBJ1-1,-,CATGQMNTEAFF,TGTGCCACCGGACAGATGAACACTGAAGCTTTCTTT
-,TRBV25-1,TRBJ1-5,-,CASSGAGASNQPQHF,TGTGCCAGCAGTGGTGCAGGGGCCAGCAATCAGCCCCAGCATTTT
-,TRBV6-6,TRBJ1-6,TRBD1,CASSYSRQGDSPLHF,TGTGCCAGCAGTTACTCGAGGCAGGGGGATTCACCCCTCCACTTT
-,TRBV14,TRBJ1-1,-,CASSSRKLRMNTEAFF,TGTGCCAGCAGCTCCCGAAAACTAAGAATGAACACTGAAGCTTTCTTT
-,TRBV7-9,TRBJ2-7,-,CASSLKEPGEWNEQYF,TGTGCCAGCAGCTTAAAGGAGCCAGGGGAGTGGAACGAGCAGTACTTC
-,TRBV24-1,TRBJ1-6,-,CATSEGHNSPLHF,TGTGCCACCAGTGAAGGGCATAATTCACCCCTCCACTTT
-,TRBV2,TRBJ1-6,TRBD1,CASSEETGVSSPLHF,TGTGCCAGCAGTGAGGAGACAGGGGTTAGTTCACCCCTCCACTTT
-,TRBV27,TRBJ1-2,TRBD1,CASSKGAIRGDYGYTF,TGTGCCAGCAGCAAGGGGGCCATACGAGGGGACTATGGCTACACCTTC
-,TRBV6-5,TRBJ1-3,TRBD1,CASSFRDRGNTIYF,TGTGCCAGCAGTTTCCGGGACAGGGGAAACACCATATATTTT
once,TRBV7-9,TRBJ2-1,-,CASSSRLVASRNEQFF,TGTGCCAGCAGCTCACGTTTGGTGGCGTCGAGAAATGAGCAGTTCTTC
-,TRBV19,TRBJ1-1,-,CASTSTENTEAFF,TGTGCCAGTACCTCGACAGAGAACACTGAAGCTTTCTTT
-,TRBV19,TRBJ1-2,-,CASSQQGAGGYTF,TGTGCCAGTAGTCAACAGGGTGCAGGTGGCTACACCTTC
-,TRBV7-2,TRBJ2-2,TRBD1,CASSFDRGNTGELFF,TGTGCCAGCAGCTTCGACAGGGGAAACACCGGGGAGCTGTTTTTT
-,TRBV19,TRBJ1-5,-,CASSIGETAYSNQPQHF,TGTGCCAGTAGTATAGGGGAGACGGCGTATAGCAATCAGCCCCAGCATTTT
-,TRBV28,TRBJ1-5,-,CAGQTANQPQHF,TGTGCCGGCCAGACGGCCAATCAGCCCCAGCATTTT
-,TRBV29-1,TRBJ2-7,TRBD2,CSVGRTSSYEQYF,TGCAGCGTTGGCAGGACTAGCAGCTACGAGCAGTACTTC
-,TRBV9,TRBJ2-3,-,CASSALLDTQYF,TGTGCCAGCAGCGCCCTCCTGGATACGCAGTATTTT
-,TRBV2,TRBJ2-1,TRBD2,CASSDSAGGSSYNEQFF,TGTGCCAGCAGTGATTCCGCGGGGGGAAGCTCCTACAATGAGCAGTTCTTC
once,TRBV4-3,TRBJ2-3,TRBD2,CASSQGWTSGDTQYF,TGCGCCAGCAGTCAGGGGTGGACTAGCGGAGATACGCAGTATTTT
-,TRBV5-5,TRBJ1-5,-,CASSLGDTLGQPQHF,TGTGCCAGCAGCTTGGGTGATACTCTTGGTCAGCCCCAGCATTTT
-,TRBV4-1,TRBJ1-2,-,CASSQGRLLEHGYTF,TGCGCCAGCAGCCAAGGCAGGCTATTGGAACATGGCTACACCTTC
-,TRBV7-3,TRBJ2-2,TRBD1,CASSSPGTGMYGELFF,TGTGCCAGCAGCTCACCCGGGACAGGGATGTACGGGGAGCTGTTTTTT
-,TRBV19,TRBJ2-2,-,CASTPGIRNTGELFF,TGTGCCAGTACCCCCGGGATACGGAACACCGGGGAGCTGTTTTTT
-,TRBV4-2,TRBJ2-1,-,CASSPSYLAADEQFF,TGTGCCAGCAGCCCGTCCTATTTGGCGGCGGATGAGCAGTTCTTC
-,TRBV28,TRBJ2-1,-,CASSLGGSYNEQFF,TGTGCCAGCAGTTTAGGGGGATCCTACAATGAGCAGTTCTTC
-,TRBV6-6,TRBJ1-5,TRBD1,CASSLTGNNQPQHF,TGTGCCAGCAGCCTGACAGGGAACAATCAGCCCCAGCATTTT
few,TRBV5-5,TRBJ1-1,-,CASSLAGVAEAFF,TGTGCCAGCAGCTTGGCTGGCGTTGCTGAAGCTTTCTTT
-,TRBV9,TRBJ1-6,-,CASSGFRSPLHF,TGTGCCAGCAGCGGTTTCCGATCACCCCTCCACTTT
-,TRBV11-1,TRBJ2-1,TRBD2,CASSLGREGSMEFF,TGTGCCAGCAGCTTAGGGCGGGAGGGTAGTATGGAGTTCTTC
-,TRBV7-2,TRBJ2-3,-,CASSFEGGTDTQYF,TGTGCCAGCAGCTTTGAAGGGGGCACAGATACGCAGTATTTT
-,TRBV6-4,TRBJ2-1,TRBD1,CASSLDRDPYNEQFF,TGTGCCAGCAGCTTAGACAGGGACCCCTACAATGAGCAGTTCTTC
-,TRBV6-5,TRBJ2-2,-,CASSYSGNTGELFF,TGTGCCAGCAGTTACTCCGGGAACACCGGGGAGCTGTTTTTT
-,TRBV5-1,TRBJ1-5,-,CASSVGPGFGNQPQHF,TGCGCCAGCAGTGTGGGTCCGGGGTTCGGCAATCAGCCCCAGCATTTT
-,TRBV5-1,TRBJ2-7,-,CASSLGQTSYEQYF,TGCGCCAGCAGCTTGGGACAGACTTCCTACGAGCAGTACTTC
-,TRBV5-1,TRBJ2-5,-,CASSLAQETQYF,TGCGCCAGCAGCTTGGCCCAAGAGACCCAGTACTTC
-,TRBV29-1,TRBJ2-1,-,CSVVDNEQFF,TGCAGCGTTGTGGACAATGAGCAGTTCTTC
-,TRBV10-3,TRBJ2-1,TRBD2,CAISASGFNEQFF,TGTGCCATCAGTGCTAGCGGCTTCAATGAGCAGTTCTTC
-,TRBV28,TRBJ2-1,TRBD2,CASSSPTGGRNEQFF,TGTGCCAGCAGTTCCCCCACGGGGGGTAGAAATGAGCAGTTCTTC
-,TRBV29-1,TRBJ2-7,TRBD2,CSGNLAGGREQYF,TGCAGCGGCAACCTAGCGGGGGGGCGTGAGCAGTACTTC
-,TRBV27,TRBJ2-1,TRBD2,CASSQGTSGRAASYNEQFF,TGTGCCAGCAGCCAAGGGACTAGCGGGAGGGCCGCTTCCTACAATGAGCAGTTCTTC